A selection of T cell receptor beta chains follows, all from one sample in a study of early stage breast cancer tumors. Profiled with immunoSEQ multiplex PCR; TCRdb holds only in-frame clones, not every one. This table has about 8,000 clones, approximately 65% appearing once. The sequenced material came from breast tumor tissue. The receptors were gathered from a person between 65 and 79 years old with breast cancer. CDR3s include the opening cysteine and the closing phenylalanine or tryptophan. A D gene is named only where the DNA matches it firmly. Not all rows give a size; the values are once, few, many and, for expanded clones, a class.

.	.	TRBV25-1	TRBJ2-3	CASGGATDTQYF	TGTGCCAGCGGAGGGGCCACAGATACGCAGTATTTT
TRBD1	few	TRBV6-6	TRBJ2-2	CASNTGGANTGELFF	TGTGCCAGCAATACAGGGGGCGCGAACACCGGGGAGCTGTTTTTT
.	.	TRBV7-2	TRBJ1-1	CASSLYVPREAFF	TGTGCCAGCAGCTTATACGTCCCTCGGGAAGCTTTCTTT
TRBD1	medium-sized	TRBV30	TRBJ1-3	CAWDRVNGNTIYF	TGTGCCTGGGACAGGGTTAATGGAAACACCATATATTTT
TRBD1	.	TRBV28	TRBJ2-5	CASTPYGTEETQYF	TGTGCCAGCACCCCTTACGGGACAGAAGAGACCCAGTACTTC
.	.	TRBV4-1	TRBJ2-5	CASSQLGITETQYF	TGCGCCAGCAGCCAATTGGGCATAACGGAGACCCAGTACTTC
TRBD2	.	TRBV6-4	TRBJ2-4	CASSRSAGGGNIQYF	TGTGCCAGCAGCCGTTCAGCGGGGGGGGGAAACATTCAGTACTTC
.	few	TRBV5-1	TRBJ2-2	CASSLLTGAGELFF	TGCGCCAGCAGCTTGCTCACAGGCGCCGGGGAGCTGTTTTTT
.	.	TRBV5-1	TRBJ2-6	CASSFGGTGANVLTF	TGCGCCAGCAGCTTTGGAGGGACTGGGGCCAACGTCCTGACTTTC
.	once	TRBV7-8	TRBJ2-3	CASSLAGGGRLSF	TGTGCCAGCAGCTTAGCCGGCGGGGGCCGCCTAAGCTTT
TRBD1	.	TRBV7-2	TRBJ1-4	CASSDRGMANEKLFF	TGTGCCAGCAGCGACAGGGGGATGGCTAATGAAAAACTGTTTTTT
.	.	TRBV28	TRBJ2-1	CASRPSLSANEQFF	TGTGCCAGCCGCCCCAGCTTAAGCGCCAATGAGCAGTTCTTC
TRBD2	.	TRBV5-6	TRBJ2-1	CASSLKAGAGDEQFF	TGTGCCAGCAGCTTGAAAGCGGGGGCTGGGGATGAGCAGTTCTTC
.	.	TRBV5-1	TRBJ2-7	CASSLASGRERAYEQYF	TGCGCCAGCAGCTTGGCCTCGGGCAGGGAAAGGGCCTACGAGCAGTACTTC
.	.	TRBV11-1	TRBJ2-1	CASSSLGKGNEQFF	TGTGCCAGCAGCTCCCTAGGGAAGGGGAATGAGCAGTTCTTC
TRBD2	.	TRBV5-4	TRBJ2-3	CASSSGGGGTDTQYF	TGTGCCAGCAGCTCCGGGGGGGGTGGCACAGATACGCAGTATTTT
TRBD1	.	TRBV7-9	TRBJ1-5	CASSLEGARQPQHF	TGTGCCAGCAGCTTAGAGGGGGCTCGGCAGCCCCAGCATTTT
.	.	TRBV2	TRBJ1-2	CASLDRSNYGYTF	TGTGCCAGCCTTGACAGGTCTAACTATGGCTACACCTTC
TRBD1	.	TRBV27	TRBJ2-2	CASSLRRTGNSGELFF	TGTGCCAGCAGTTTAAGGCGGACAGGGAATAGCGGGGAGCTGTTTTTT
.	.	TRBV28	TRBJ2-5	CASRSGQLETQYF	TGTGCCAGCAGATCCGGACAGTTAGAGACCCAGTACTTC
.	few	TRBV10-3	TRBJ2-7	CAISEGGTTYEQYF	TGTGCCATCAGTGAGGGAGGAACCACCTACGAGCAGTACTTC
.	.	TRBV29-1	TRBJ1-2	CSVHRTHYGYTF	TGCAGCGTTCATCGAACACACTATGGCTACACCTTC
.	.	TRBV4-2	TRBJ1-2	CASSQGRQGGGYTF	TGTGCCAGCAGCCAAGGGCGGCAGGGTGGTGGCTACACCTTC
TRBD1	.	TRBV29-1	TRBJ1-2	CSVPGTGVRGYTF	TGCAGCGTTCCTGGGACAGGGGTTCGTGGCTACACCTTC
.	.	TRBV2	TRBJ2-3	CASSELAGADTDTQYF	TGTGCCAGCAGTGAACTGGCGGGGGCCGACACAGATACGCAGTATTTT
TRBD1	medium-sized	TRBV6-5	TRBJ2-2	CASNTGGANTGELFF	TGTGCCAGCAATACAGGGGGCGCGAACACCGGGGAGCTGTTTTTT
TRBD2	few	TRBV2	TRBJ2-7	CASSDQRGPYEQYF	TGTGCCAGCAGTGACCAGCGGGGACCCTACGAGCAGTACTTC
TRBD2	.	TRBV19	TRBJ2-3	CASSFGTSGGASTDTQYF	TGTGCCAGTAGTTTCGGGACTAGCGGGGGGGCCAGCACAGATACGCAGTATTTT
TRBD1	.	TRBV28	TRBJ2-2	CASSTGTGIFPGELFF	TGTGCCAGCAGTACAGGGACAGGGATATTTCCCGGGGAGCTGTTTTTT
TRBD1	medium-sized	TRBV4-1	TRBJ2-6	CASSQPPGTGLSGANVLTF	TGCGCCAGCAGCCAACCCCCAGGGACAGGGCTCTCTGGGGCCAACGTCCTGACTTTC
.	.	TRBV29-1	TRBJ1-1	CSATVGAGTEAFF	TGCAGCGCTACGGTGGGGGCGGGTACTGAAGCTTTCTTT
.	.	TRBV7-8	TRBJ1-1	CASSLYEIMNTEAFF	TGTGCCAGCAGCTTATATGAGATTATGAACACTGAAGCTTTCTTT
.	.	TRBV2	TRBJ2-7	CASSEQGPSSYEQYF	TGTGCCAGCAGTGAACAGGGGCCCAGCTCCTACGAGCAGTACTTC
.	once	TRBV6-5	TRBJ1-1	CASTFGSGTEAFF	TGTGCCAGCACCTTCGGGAGCGGCACTGAAGCTTTCTTT
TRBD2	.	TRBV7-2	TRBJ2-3	CASSPRTRTDTQYF	TGTGCCAGCAGCCCAAGGACTAGAACAGATACGCAGTATTTT
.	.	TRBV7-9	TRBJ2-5	CASSSPDRGETQYF	TGTGCCAGCAGCTCGCCGGATAGAGGGGAGACCCAGTACTTC
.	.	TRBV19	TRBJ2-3	CASSIANLDTQYF	TGTGCCAGTAGTATCGCGAACCTAGATACGCAGTATTTT
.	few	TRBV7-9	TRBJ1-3	CASRIYSGNTIYF	TGTGCCAGTAGAATCTACTCTGGAAACACCATATATTTT
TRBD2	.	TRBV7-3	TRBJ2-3	CASSLVSGGRDTQYF	TGTGCCAGCAGCTTGGTTAGCGGGGGCCGAGATACGCAGTATTTT
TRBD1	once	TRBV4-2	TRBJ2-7	CASSTQTGGSEQYF	TGTGCCAGCAGCACCCAGACAGGGGGGTCCGAGCAGTACTTC
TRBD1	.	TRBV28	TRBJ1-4	CASSSTLIGQGGEKLFF	TGTGCCAGCAGTTCCACATTAATAGGGCAGGGGGGTGAAAAACTGTTTTTT
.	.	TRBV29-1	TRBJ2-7	CSVEIGVEATYEQYF	TGCAGCGTTGAGATCGGGGTAGAAGCAACCTACGAGCAGTACTTC
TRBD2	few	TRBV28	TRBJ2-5	CASMRGGPETQYF	TGTGCCAGCATGCGGGGGGGCCCAGAGACCCAGTACTTC
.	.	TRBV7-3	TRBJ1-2	CASSLGLTGNYGYTF	TGTGCCAGCAGCTTAGGGTTGACAGGAAACTATGGCTACACCTTC
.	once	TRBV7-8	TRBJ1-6	CASSPKTGASSYNSPLHF	TGTGCCAGCAGCCCTAAGACAGGAGCTAGCTCCTATAATTCACCCCTCCACTTT
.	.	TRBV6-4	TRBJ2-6	CASSDSSSGANVLTF	TGTGCCAGCAGTGACTCGAGCTCTGGGGCCAACGTCCTGACTTTC
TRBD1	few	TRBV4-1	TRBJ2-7	CASSQQASGQGSVSSYEQYF	TGCGCCAGCAGCCAACAAGCCTCGGGACAGGGGTCCGTGAGCTCCTACGAGCAGTACTTC
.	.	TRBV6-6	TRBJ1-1	CASSYGGRTEAFF	TGTGCCAGCAGTTACGGAGGGAGGACTGAAGCTTTCTTT
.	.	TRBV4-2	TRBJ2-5	CASSQERVEETQYF	TGTGCCAGCAGCCAAGAGAGGGTTGAAGAGACCCAGTACTTC
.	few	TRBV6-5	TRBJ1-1	CASRIHRAGNTEAFF	TGTGCCAGCAGAATCCACAGGGCTGGGAACACTGAAGCTTTCTTT
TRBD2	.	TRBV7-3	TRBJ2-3	CASSLGEGRATDTQYF	TGTGCCAGCAGCTTAGGGGAGGGACGGGCCACAGATACGCAGTATTTT
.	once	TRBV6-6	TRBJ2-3	CASMTGDQLSTDTQYF	TGTGCCAGCATGACAGGAGACCAACTGAGCACAGATACGCAGTATTTT
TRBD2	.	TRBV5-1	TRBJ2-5	CASSLASLAEETQYF	TGCGCCAGCAGCTTGGCCAGCCTAGCGGAAGAGACCCAGTACTTC